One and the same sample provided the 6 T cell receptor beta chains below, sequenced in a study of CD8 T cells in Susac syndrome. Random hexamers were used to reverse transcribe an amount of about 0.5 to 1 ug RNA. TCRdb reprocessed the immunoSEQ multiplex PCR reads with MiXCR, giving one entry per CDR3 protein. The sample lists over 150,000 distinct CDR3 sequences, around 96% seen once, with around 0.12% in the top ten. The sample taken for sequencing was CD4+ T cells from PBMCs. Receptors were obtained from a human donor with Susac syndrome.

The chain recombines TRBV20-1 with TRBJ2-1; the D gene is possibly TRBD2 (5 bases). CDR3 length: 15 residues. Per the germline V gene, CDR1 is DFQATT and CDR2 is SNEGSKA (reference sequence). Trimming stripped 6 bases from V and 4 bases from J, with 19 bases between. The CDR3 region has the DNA TGCAGTGCCAGTAGCGTTGAGGACTGGTACAATGAGCAGTTCTTC. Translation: CSASSVEDWYNEQFF.

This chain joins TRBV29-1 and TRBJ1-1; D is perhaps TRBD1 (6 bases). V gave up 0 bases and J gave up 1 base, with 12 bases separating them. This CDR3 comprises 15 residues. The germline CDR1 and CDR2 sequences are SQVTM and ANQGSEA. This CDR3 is CSVEETGTQNTEAFF. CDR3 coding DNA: TGCAGCGTTGAAGAGACCGGGACACAGAACACTGAAGCTTTCTTT. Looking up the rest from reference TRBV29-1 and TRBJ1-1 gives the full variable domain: SAVISQKPSRDICQRGTSLTIQCQVDSQVTMMFWYRQQPGQSLTLIATANQGSEATYESGFVIDKFPISRPNLTFSTLTVSNMSPEDSSIYLCSVEETGTQNTEAFFGQGTRLTVV.

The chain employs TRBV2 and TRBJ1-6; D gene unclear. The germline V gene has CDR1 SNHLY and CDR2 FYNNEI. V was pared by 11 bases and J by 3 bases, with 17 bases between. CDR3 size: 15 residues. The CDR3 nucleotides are TGTGCCGGACGAGAGGCGAGCCTCTATAATTCACCCCTCCACTTT. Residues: CAGREASLYNSPLHF.

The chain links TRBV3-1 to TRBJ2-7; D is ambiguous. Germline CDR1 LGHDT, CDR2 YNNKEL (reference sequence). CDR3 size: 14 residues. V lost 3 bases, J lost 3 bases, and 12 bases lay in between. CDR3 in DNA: TGTGCCAGCAGCCACTCCCGGGCCTACTACGAGCAGTACTTC. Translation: CASSHSRAYYEQYF.

The CDR3 DNA sequence: TGTGCCAGCCGGACAGGCGATAGCAATCAGCCCCAGCATTTT. Residues: CASRTGDSNQPQHF. The genes are TRBV19 and TRBJ1-5; 7 bases map to TRBD1. This CDR3 region has 14 residues. Germline trimming cut 9 bases from V and 0 bases from J; bases unmatched to any gene: 5. Germline V gene lookup returns CDR1 LNHDA and CDR2 SQIVND (reference sequence).

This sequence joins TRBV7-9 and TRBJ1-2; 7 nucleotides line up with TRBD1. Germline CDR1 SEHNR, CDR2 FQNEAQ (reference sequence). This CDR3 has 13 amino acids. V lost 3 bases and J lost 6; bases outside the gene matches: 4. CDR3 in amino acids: CASSFQGVDGYTF. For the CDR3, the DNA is TGTGCCAGCAGCTTCCAGGGGGTTGATGGCTACACCTTC.